Listed here are 16 T cell receptor beta chains from one sample, sequenced in a study of technical replicates of blood from a handful of donors. Profiling relied on immunoSEQ multiplex PCR, and the TCRdb table lists in-frame clones only, not all of them. The sample lists 45,000 to 55,000 clones, 94% occurring once. Source material: T cells isolated from PBMCs. The receptors come from a human donor in good health.

The chain uses TRBV11-2 and TRBJ1-3; tentative D call: TRBD1 (5 bases). CDR1 and CDR2 from the germline V gene are SGHAT and FQNNGV. CDR3 size: 13 residues. The V gene lost 4 bases and the J gene lost 4 bases, with 8 bases spanning the gap. CDR3 DNA sequence: TGTGCCAGCAGCTCTAACAGGGGAAACACCATATATTTT. This gives the protein CASSSNRGNTIYF.

The genes are TRBV12-5 and TRBJ1-4, with 10 bases matching TRBD1. The CDR3 has 13 amino acids. Trimming took 7 bases from V and 8 from J; bases not matched to a gene: 4. CDR1 and CDR2 from the germline V gene are LGHNT and FRNRAP. CDR3 DNA: TGTGCTAGTGCCGGGACAGGGGTAGAAAAACTGTTTTTT. It encodes CASAGTGVEKLFF.

The gene calls are TRBV5-1 and TRBJ1-5, with 8 bases matching TRBD1. The CDR3 runs 14 residues. Germline V gives CDR1 SGHRS, CDR2 YFSETQ. Unmatched junction bases numbered 7, after V lost 4 bases and J lost 7 bases. CDR3 amino acids: CASSPDRVDQPQHF. The DNA for the CDR3 is TGCGCCAGCAGCCCGGACAGGGTGGACCAGCCCCAGCATTTT.

The rearrangement joins TRBV18 to TRBJ1-5; 9 bases are a match to TRBD1. This CDR3 has 16 amino acids. Germline-derived CDR1 and CDR2 are KGHSH and LQKENI. V was pared by 2 bases and J by 5 bases, with 7 bases of the junction left unmatched. In nucleotides, the CDR3 is TGTGCCAGCTCACCAAACTACAGGGGGCTCGATCAGCCCCAGCATTTT. It codes for CASSPNYRGLDQPQHF.

V is TRBV5-1 and J is TRBJ2-1; 7 bases are a match to TRBD1. The CDR3 length is 15 residues. Germline V CDR1 and CDR2: SGHRS, YFSETQ. Germline trimming cut 0 bases from V and 4 bases from J; bases unmatched to any gene: 4. CDR3 sequence: CASSLEGQRYNEQFF. CDR3 nucleotides: TGCGCCAGCAGCTTGGAGGGACAGCGATACAATGAGCAGTTCTTC.

J is TRBJ1-2 and V is TRBV11-2; D gene ambiguous. CDR1 is SGHAT, CDR2 FQNNGV, per germline. V was clipped by 0 bases and J by 7 bases, with 6 bases between them. This CDR3 is built from 12 residues. This CDR3 is CASSLDGRGYTF. CDR3 DNA: TGTGCCAGCAGCTTAGACGGTCGTGGCTACACCTTC.

The chain is built from TRBV11-2 and TRBJ2-1, with TRBD1 identical over 7 bases. The CDR3 consists of 20 residues. Per the germline V gene, CDR1 is SGHAT and CDR2 is FQNNGV. Losses at the gene ends were 0 bases for V and 0 bases for J; bases not matched to a gene: 14. CDR3 in amino acids: CASSLDSLRPTGSSYNEQFF. The CDR3 DNA reads TGTGCCAGCAGCTTAGATTCCCTCCGCCCGACAGGGAGCTCCTACAATGAGCAGTTCTTC.

V usage is TRBV9 and J usage is TRBJ2-5; tentatively, D is TRBD1 (5 bases). This CDR3 is 15 amino acids long. From germline, CDR1 is SGDLS and CDR2 YYNGEE. Deletions cut 0 bases from V and 5 bases from J, with 14 bases between. The CDR3 reads CASSVVQGFVETQYF. CDR3 sequence (DNA): TGTGCCAGCAGCGTAGTTCAGGGTTTTGTGGAGACCCAGTACTTC.

The V gene is TRBV6-5, the J gene TRBJ1-3; the D is unclear. This CDR3 has 15 residues. V was cut by 5 bases and J by 2 bases, with 13 bases left in between. CDR1 and CDR2 from the germline V gene are MNHEY and SVGAGI. The CDR3 bases are TGTGCCAGCAGTCGGGTCGTGCAAGCTGGAAACACCATATATTTT. As protein: CASSRVVQAGNTIYF.

The genes are TRBV5-6 and TRBJ2-5; D unresolved. Trimming pared 0 bases from V and 7 bases from J, leaving 19 bases between. Per the germline V gene, CDR1 is SGHDT and CDR2 is YYEEEE. CDR3 size: 16 residues. This chain's CDR3 is CASSLASLLWRGTQYF. The DNA of the CDR3 is TGTGCCAGCAGCTTGGCCTCCCTTCTCTGGCGAGGGACCCAGTACTTC.

The genes are TRBV29-1 and TRBJ1-5; D gene unclear. V lost 4 bases and J 7 bases, leaving 14 bases between the germline ends. The germline V gene has CDR1 SQVTM and CDR2 ANQGSEA. CDR3 length: 13 amino acids. The CDR3 is CSVAESDGQPQHF. Written as DNA, the CDR3 is TGCAGCGTTGCCGAGAGTGACGGGCAGCCCCAGCATTTT. The variable domain in full, completed from reference TRBV29-1 and TRBJ1-5, reads SAVISQKPSRDICQRGTSLTIQCQVDSQVTMMFWYRQQPGQSLTLIATANQGSEATYESGFVIDKFPISRPNLTFSTLTVSNMSPEDSSIYLCSVAESDGQPQHFGDGTRLSIL.

The rearrangement links TRBV5-4 to TRBJ2-3; 9 bases fit TRBD2. Germline CDR1 and CDR2: SGHNT and YYREEE (reference sequence). After removal of 6 bases from V and 2 bases from J, the junction contained 7 bases not matched to a gene. The CDR3 runs 15 residues. The CDR3 sequence is CASNRRGGHTDTQYF. The DNA for the CDR3 is TGTGCCAGCAATAGGCGGGGGGGACACACAGATACGCAGTATTTT.

The V call is TRBV5-4, the J call TRBJ1-4; 8 bases align to TRBD1. Trimming removed 0 bases from V and 2 bases from J; junction bases left unmatched: 3. This CDR3 spans 16 amino acids. The germline V gene encodes CDR1 SGHNT and CDR2 YYREEE (reference sequence). The CDR3 bases are TGTGCCAGCAGCTTGGGCGGGACAGGTACTAATGAAAAACTGTTTTTT. It codes for CASSLGGTGTNEKLFF.

The chain is built from TRBV7-9 and TRBJ1-3; D perhaps matches TRBD1 (5 bases). The CDR3 totals 17 residues. Germline CDR1 SEHNR, CDR2 FQNEAQ (reference sequence). Trimming stripped 0 bases from V and 9 bases from J, with 21 bases between. The CDR3 DNA sequence: TGTGCCAGCAGCTTAGCGCTCCGCACAAGGGGCCGAGCCACCATATATTTT. This gives the protein CASSLALRTRGRATIYF.

The rearrangement uses TRBV10-3 and TRBJ2-7; a weak D match, TRBD1 (5 bases). The CDR3 contains 14 residues. Trimming removed 3 bases at V and 0 bases at J, with 9 bases between. Germline CDR1 is ENHRY and CDR2 is SYGVKD. DNA for the CDR3: TGTGCCATCAGTGATTCACAGGCCTCCTACGAGCAGTACTTC. The encoded protein is CAISDSQASYEQYF.

V gene TRBV5-6 combines with J gene TRBJ2-7, with TRBD2 as a possible D gene (5 bases). Trimming removed 2 bases from V and 5 bases from J, with 20 bases in between. The CDR3 runs 16 residues. Germline CDR1 and CDR2: SGHDT and YYEEEE. The CDR3 loop is CASSFRINRGFHEQYF. CDR3 bases: TGTGCCAGCAGCTTCCGAATCAACAGAGGGTTCCACGAGCAGTACTTC.